The 32 T cell receptor beta chains listed next were all sequenced from one sample in a study of cytomegalovirus exposure and HLA in healthy donors. PCR involved 60 Vbeta and 13 Jbeta primers. TCRdb keeps only in-frame clones here, not all; method: immunoSEQ multiplex PCR. The data contain some 120,000 clones, about 8.5% of them singletons. Specimen: PBMCs. These receptors originate from a man aged 35-49 years in good health and CMV-seronegative.

This clone was recorded a few times. The rearrangement joins TRBV2 to TRBJ2-3; tentative D call: TRBD2 (5 bases). The germline V gene encodes CDR1 SNHLY and CDR2 FYNNEI. CDR3 length: 15 residues. Trimming stripped 8 bases from V and 2 bases from J, with 17 bases between. Here the CDR3 DNA reads TGTGCCAGCTTTAAAGGACTTTCAACCACAGATACGCAGTATTTT. This encodes CASFKGLSTTDTQYF.

The chain joins TRBV7-8 to TRBJ1-5; 7 positions agree with TRBD1. The CDR3 runs 15 residues. The V and J ends lost 5 bases and 5 bases, in that order; junction bases with no gene match: 9. Germline CDR1 and CDR2: SGHVS and FQNEAQ. As DNA, the CDR3 is TGTGCCAGCAGCGTGAACAGGGGAAAGGATCAGCCCCAGCATTTT. It specifies CASSVNRGKDQPQHF.

V gene TRBV2 combines with J gene TRBJ2-5, with D maybe TRBD1 (5 bases). V lost 3 bases and J 12 bases, leaving 11 bases between the germline ends. Germline V CDR1 and CDR2: SNHLY, FYNNEI. This CDR3 has 11 residues. Here the CDR3 DNA reads TGTGCCAGCAGTGATTCCAGGGCGGAGTACTTC. Translation gives CASSDSRAEYF.

The rearrangement joins TRBV6-5 to TRBJ2-3, with TRBD2 matching over 8 bases. Trimming took 2 bases from V and 2 from J; bases not matched to a gene: 6. Germline values: CDR1 MNHEY, CDR2 SVGAGI. This CDR3 contains 16 residues. Here the CDR3 reads CASSYLAGGTTDTQYF. The CDR3 nucleotides read TGTGCCAGCAGTTACCTGGCGGGGGGTACCACAGATACGCAGTATTTT.

In its sample, this clone was seen a few times. The rearrangement links TRBV7-9 to TRBJ2-3; 10 bases agree with TRBD2. The length of the CDR3 is 18 residues. V shed 1 base, J shed 4 bases, and the junction held 11 bases outside the gene matches. Germline values: CDR1 SEHNR, CDR2 FQNEAQ (reference sequence). CDR3 bases: TGTGCCAGCAGCTTAGACCGATTGGGGGGGACTAGCGCAGATACGCAGTATTTT. Protein product: CASSLDRLGGTSADTQYF.

This chain uses TRBV5-1 with TRBJ1-2; 7 bases line up with TRBD1. V dropped 3 bases and J dropped 4; count of bases not matched to a gene: 9. CDR3 size: 15 residues. Germline loops: CDR1 SGHRS, CDR2 YFSETQ. The CDR3 loop reads CASSSTTGTAYGYTF. DNA of the CDR3: TGCGCCAGCAGCTCCACGACCGGGACAGCCTATGGCTACACCTTC.

This chain links TRBV4-2 with TRBJ1-1; D gene unclear. V lost 0 bases and J lost 3, with 8 bases in between. From germline, CDR1 is LGHNA and CDR2 YNFKEQ. The CDR3 is 14 amino acids. The CDR3 nucleotides are TGTGCCAGCAGCCAAGAGGAGAGATACACTGAAGCTTTCTTT. This encodes CASSQEERYTEAFF.

This clone was counted between two and nine times. This chain links TRBV6-5 with TRBJ2-3; 7 bases are a match to TRBD1. Germline assignment: CDR1 MNHEY and CDR2 SVGAGI. The CDR3 runs to 14 residues. V shed 6 bases, J shed 5 bases, and the junction held 8 bases outside the gene matches. The CDR3 sequence: CASSATGWGDTQYF. CDR3 in DNA: TGTGCCAGCAGCGCGACAGGGTGGGGAGATACGCAGTATTTT.

This clone was detected a few times. The chain uses TRBV4-2 and TRBJ2-7; D perhaps matches TRBD2 (5 bases). V lost 0 bases and J 3 bases, leaving 18 bases between the germline ends. Germline V gene data show CDR1 as LGHNA and CDR2 as YNFKEQ. The CDR3 is 17 amino acids. The CDR3 loop is CASSQDSRQAAFYEQYF. For the CDR3, the DNA is TGTGCCAGCAGCCAAGATTCGAGACAAGCGGCATTCTACGAGCAGTACTTC.

This clone was seen a few times. The chain is built from TRBV10-1 and TRBJ2-7, with a weak D call TRBD2 (5 bases). This CDR3 region has 14 residues. V gave up 4 bases and J gave up 3 bases, with 13 bases separating them. Per germline, CDR1 WNHNN and CDR2 SYGVQD (reference sequence). The CDR3 DNA is TGCGCCAGCAGTGTTGGAGGCCCAGTCTACGAGCAGTACTTC. The encoded protein is CASSVGGPVYEQYF.

This clone was observed a handful of times. The rearrangement joins TRBV28 to TRBJ2-5; 9 bases agree with TRBD1. Germline V gene sequence: CDR1 MDHEN, CDR2 SYDVKM. The CDR3 totals 13 residues. Trimming removed 6 bases from V and 4 bases from J; junction bases left unmatched: 3. This CDR3 reads CASSTGGAETQYF. DNA for the CDR3: TGTGCCAGCAGCACAGGGGGCGCAGAGACCCAGTACTTC.

This clone was counted between two and nine times. V usage is TRBV4-2 and J usage is TRBJ2-4; 10 nucleotides agree with TRBD2. CDR3 length equals 14 residues. With 0 bases clipped from V and 10 bases from J, the junction kept 3 bases outside the gene matches. The germline CDR1 and CDR2 sequences are LGHNA and YNFKEQ. The DNA of the CDR3 is TGTGCCAGCAGCCAAGAGGCTAGCGGGGGAATTCAGTACTTC. Translation gives CASSQEASGGIQYF.

This clone appeared a few times. This chain uses TRBV6-1 with TRBJ1-3, with 10 bases identical to TRBD1. The germline CDR1 and CDR2 sequences are MNHNS and SASEGT. CDR3 length: 13 amino acids. V dropped 6 bases and J dropped 6; count of bases not matched to a gene: 2. CDR3 protein: CASRGTGENTIYF. The DNA for the CDR3 is TGTGCCAGCAGGGGGACAGGGGAAAACACCATATATTTT.

This clone was detected a few times. This chain connects TRBV19 to TRBJ2-2, with a possible D match to TRBD2 (7 bases). CDR1 and CDR2 from the germline V gene are LNHDA and SQIVND (reference sequence). CDR3 length equals 16 residues. V was trimmed by 3 bases and J by 4 bases, leaving 15 bases between them. The CDR3 nucleotides are TGTGCCAGTAGTATTCGGGGGGCGAAAGGCACCGGGGAGCTGTTTTTT. Residues: CASSIRGAKGTGELFF.

This clone was detected a few times. The sample holds other DNA sequences that translate to the same CDR3. The chain carries TRBV7-8 and TRBJ1-2; D perhaps matches TRBD1 (5 bases). CDR3 size: 12 residues. Deletions cut 5 bases from V and 4 bases from J, with 8 bases between. CDR1 is SGHVS and CDR2 is FQNEAQ in the germline V gene. The CDR3 region is CASSPDSYGYTF. CDR3 DNA: TGTGCCAGCAGCCCAGACAGCTATGGCTACACCTTC.

This clone was seen more than once but under ten times. The chain recombines TRBV5-4 with TRBJ2-7; a possible D gene is TRBD1 (5 bases). Germline values: CDR1 SGHNT, CDR2 YYREEE (reference sequence). This CDR3 has 13 amino acids. Trimming removed 4 bases at V and 3 bases at J, with 11 bases between. CDR3 DNA sequence: TGTGCCAGCAGCCTGGACAAAGACTACGAGCAGTACTTC. Translation gives CASSLDKDYEQYF.

The chain uses TRBV4-3 and TRBJ2-2, with 9 positions matching TRBD1. This CDR3 comprises 17 residues. The V and J ends lost 2 bases and 1 base, in that order; junction bases with no gene match: 5. Germline V lookup: CDR1 LGHNA, CDR2 YSLEER. CDR3 in amino acids: CASSQYPGQGNTGELFF. CDR3 coding DNA: TGCGCCAGCAGCCAATACCCGGGACAGGGGAACACCGGGGAGCTGTTTTTT.

The chain is built from TRBV5-4 and TRBJ2-6; 7 bases are a match to TRBD1. This CDR3 comprises 18 residues. The germline gives CDR1 SGHNT, CDR2 YYREEE (reference sequence). The V segment lost 2 bases and the J segment 0 bases; nucleotides outside the gene matches: 8. Here the CDR3 DNA reads TGTGCCAGCAGCTTCGGGCAGGGGGACCCCTCTGGGGCCAACGTCCTGACTTTC. Its translation: CASSFGQGDPSGANVLTF.

This clone has only a few counts. This chain uses TRBV18 with TRBJ2-3; D ambiguous. Germline assignment: CDR1 KGHSH and CDR2 LQKENI. The CDR3 is 11 amino acids. The ends were cut back, 8 bases at V and 5 bases at J, with 8 bases in the middle. The CDR3 DNA reads TGTGCCAGCACGAGCGAAGATACGCAGTATTTT. Translated: CASTSEDTQYF.

The chain employs TRBV18 and TRBJ2-1, with D possibly being TRBD1 (6 bases). This CDR3 is built from 12 residues. V was pared by 5 bases and J by 8 bases, with 10 bases between. CDR1 KGHSH and CDR2 LQKENI come from the germline V gene. The CDR3 is CASSLQGYEQFF. The CDR3 DNA reads TGTGCCAGCTCATTACAGGGTTATGAGCAGTTCTTC.

The V and J genes are TRBV29-1 and TRBJ2-7; 12 bases fit TRBD1. V shed 4 bases, J shed 2 bases, and the junction held 12 bases outside the gene matches. The CDR3 contains 17 residues. The V gene's germline CDR1 is SQVTM and CDR2 ANQGSEA. Written as DNA, the CDR3 is TGCAGCGTTGTACGTTATGGGACAGGGGGCCGCCCCTACGAGCAGTACTTC. It encodes CSVVRYGTGGRPYEQYF.

The rearrangement uses TRBV2 and TRBJ1-2, with D possibly matching TRBD1 (5 bases). CDR1 is SNHLY and CDR2 is FYNNEI in the germline V gene. Trimming took off 6 bases at V and 1 base at J, with 9 bases between the two ends. CDR3 length: 13 residues. The CDR3 is CASSFDSNYGYTF. The CDR3 region has the DNA TGTGCCAGCAGCTTCGACAGTAACTATGGCTACACCTTC. Together with reference TRBV2 and TRBJ1-2, the CDR3 gives the full variable domain: EPEVTQTPSHQVTQMGQEVILRCVPISNHLYFYWYRQILGQKVEFLVSFYNNEISEKSEIFDDQFSVERPDGSNFTLKIRSTKLEDSAMYFCASSFDSNYGYTFGSGTRLTVV.

This clone has a handful of counts. The junction departs from the called germline gene at one end, perhaps through a read error. The chain has TRBV18 and TRBJ1-1, with a weak D call TRBD1 (5 bases). CDR1 is KGHSH, CDR2 LQKENI, per germline. This CDR3 is built from 13 residues. The DNA of the CDR3 is TGTGCCAGCTCACCACAGGGGAACGCTGAAGCTTTCTTT. Translation gives CASSPQGNAEAFF.

CDR3 in DNA: TGTGCCAGCAGCGTAGAACAGGGGAACACTGAAGCTTTCTTT. This codes for CASSVEQGNTEAFF. The gene calls are TRBV9 and TRBJ1-1; D is perhaps TRBD1 (6 bases). The germline gives CDR1 SGDLS, CDR2 YYNGEE. V was trimmed by 0 bases and J by 1 base, leaving 7 bases between them. This CDR3 has 14 amino acids.

The genes are TRBV15 and TRBJ2-6; 9 bases are a match to TRBD1. Germline lookup yields CDR1 LNHNV and CDR2 YYDKDF (reference sequence). The CDR3 is made up of 18 amino acids. V shed 5 bases and J 3 bases; nucleotides not matched to a gene: 11. Here the CDR3 reads CATSDHRGQGYGANVLTF. The CDR3 DNA sequence: TGTGCCACCAGCGATCACAGGGGGCAGGGATATGGGGCCAACGTCCTGACTTTC. The full variable domain, in which reference TRBV15 and TRBJ2-6 provide the parts outside the CDR3, is DAMVIQNPRYQVTQFGKPVTLSCSQTLNHNVMYWYQQKSSQAPKLLFHYYDKDFNNEADTPDNFQSRRPNTSFCFLDIRSPGLGDTAMYLCATSDHRGQGYGANVLTFGAGSRLTVL.

This clone was picked up a small number of times. The chain recombines TRBV7-9 with TRBJ1-1; a weak D match, TRBD1 (5 bases). Trimming removed 5 bases at V and 5 bases at J, with 18 bases between. CDR3 size: 15 residues. The V gene's germline CDR1 is SEHNR and CDR2 FQNEAQ (reference sequence). For the CDR3, the DNA is TGTGCCAGCAGCCTTACACCGGGACTGAGGACTGAAGCTTTCTTT. Encoded protein: CASSLTPGLRTEAFF.

The chain is built from TRBV27 and TRBJ1-6, with D possibly TRBD1 on 5 matching bases. The CDR3 contains 12 residues. CDR1 is MNHEY and CDR2 is SMNVEV in the germline V gene (reference sequence). Trimming took 8 bases from V and 11 from J, leaving 13 bases between them. The CDR3: CASRFAGAPLHF. The CDR3 nucleotides read TGTGCCAGCCGATTCGCGGGGGCACCCCTCCACTTT.

This clone was picked up a small number of times. V is TRBV23-1 and J is TRBJ2-7; tentatively, D is TRBD2 (5 bases). TRBV23-1 is labeled an ORF, and its function is uncertain. This CDR3 contains 23 residues. Trimming took 2 bases from V and 4 from J, leaving 39 bases between them. CDR3 sequence reads: CASSQPTTGIHTVKNPGWYEQYF. For the CDR3, the DNA is TGCGCCAGCAGTCAACCAACGACCGGGATCCACACTGTAAAAAATCCCGGGTGGTACGAGCAGTACTTC.

This clone appeared a few times. The chain uses TRBV7-8 and TRBJ2-7; 9 bases are a match to TRBD1. The V and J ends lost 5 bases and 5 bases, in that order; junction bases with no gene match: 10. The CDR3 sequence is 15 residues long. CDR1 and CDR2 from the germline V gene are SGHVS and FQNEAQ. For the CDR3, the DNA is TGTGCCAGCAGCCCTACAGGGGGCGTGAGGGACGAGCAGTACTTC. Its protein product is CASSPTGGVRDEQYF.

This clone has a handful of counts. The V and J genes are TRBV6-1 and TRBJ1-5; no reliable D call. V was shortened by 0 bases and J by 11 bases, with 11 bases between the two germline ends. The CDR3 totals 13 residues. Germline-derived CDR1 and CDR2 are MNHNS and SASEGT. This CDR3 reads CASSEAREGAQHF. CDR3 coding DNA: TGTGCCAGCAGTGAAGCGCGGGAGGGAGCCCAGCATTTT.

The table lists this clone with a few counts. J is TRBJ1-1 and V is TRBV19; the match to TRBD1 covers 8 bases. V was pared by 7 bases and J by 0 bases, with 4 bases of the junction left unmatched. Germline V gives CDR1 LNHDA, CDR2 SQIVND (reference sequence). The CDR3 consists of 14 residues. The CDR3 loop is CASIRTGMNTEAFF. The DNA for the CDR3 is TGTGCCAGTATCCGGACAGGGATGAACACTGAAGCTTTCTTT. The full variable domain, completed using reference TRBV19 and TRBJ1-1, is DGGITQSPKYLFRKEGQNVTLSCEQNLNHDAMYWYRQDPGQGLRLIYYSQIVNDFQKGDIAEGYSVSREKKESFPLTVTSAQKNPTAFYLCASIRTGMNTEAFFGQGTRLTVV.

This chain links TRBV4-2 with TRBJ2-7, with 8 bases aligning to TRBD1. Germline CDR1 reads LGHNA; CDR2 reads YNFKEQ. Unmatched junction bases numbered 5, after V lost 4 bases and J lost 3 bases. The length of the CDR3 is 14 residues. The CDR3 loop reads CASSRGQENYEQYF. In DNA form, the CDR3 reads TGTGCCAGCAGCCGGGGACAGGAAAACTACGAGCAGTACTTC.